Each of the 26 T cell receptor beta chains below was sequenced from the same sample in a study of T cells in Graves' hyperthyroidism and ophthalmopathy. Amplified TCR beta CDR3 regions came from RNA transcripts. A set of HTBI primers served as the primers for a first-round RT-PCR of the TCR CDR3. TCRdb redid the calling of the multiplex PCR reads with MiXCR, one entry per CDR3 protein. The sample contains 110,000 to 150,000 distinct CDR3 sequences, approximately 20% of which appear only once. Sequencing was done on a sample of blood. The source of these receptors is a woman aged 45-65 years with Graves' hyperthyroidism that later progressed to Graves' ophthalmopathy.

The table lists this clonotype with many counts. The chain employs TRBV30 and TRBJ1-1, with D unresolved. The V gene lost 3 bases and the J gene lost 4 bases, with 12 bases spanning the gap. The germline CDR1 and CDR2 sequences are GTSNPN and SVGIG (reference sequence). CDR3 size: 13 residues. CDR3 in amino acids: CAWSGEGRTEAFF. CDR3 nucleotide sequence: TGTGCCTGGAGCGGGGAAGGACGCACTGAAGCTTTCTTT.

The chain combines TRBV19 with TRBJ2-7; 8 nucleotides align to TRBD1. V shed 5 bases and J 3 bases; nucleotides not matched to a gene: 12. CDR1 and CDR2 from the germline V gene are LNHDA and SQIVND (reference sequence). This CDR3 comprises 16 residues. The CDR3 bases are TGTGCCAGTAGTTTGACCGGGACAGGAAACCGCTACGAGCAGTACTTC. This codes for CASSLTGTGNRYEQYF.

This clonotype appeared many times. The V call is TRBV7-8, the J call TRBJ1-5, with 7 bases that match TRBD1. CDR1 SGHVS and CDR2 FQNEAQ come from the germline V gene. This CDR3 has 16 residues. V was clipped by 0 bases and J by 5 bases; unmatched bases: 7. The CDR3 bases are TGTGCCAGCAGCTTAGCGTCGGCAGGGGGAGATCAGCCCCAGCATTTT. This sequence encodes CASSLASAGGDQPQHF.

This clonotype was seen ten or more times. The chain combines TRBV5-1 with TRBJ1-3, with D possibly being TRBD1 (5 bases). Trimming cost V 4 bases and J 4 bases, with 9 bases left between them. The germline gives CDR1 SGHRS, CDR2 YFSETQ. The CDR3 runs 13 residues. CDR3 in DNA: TGCGCCAGCAGCCCGGGGCCGGGAAACACCATATATTTT. Encoded protein: CASSPGPGNTIYF.

This clonotype was observed many times. The CDR3 loop reads CAWDRGLQETQYF. The DNA for the CDR3 is TGTGCCTGGGACAGGGGGCTCCAAGAGACCCAGTACTTC. The chain uses TRBV30 and TRBJ2-5; TRBD1 matches 10 bases. The CDR3 covers 13 residues. Looked up from germline, CDR1 is GTSNPN and CDR2 is SVGIG (reference sequence). V trimming: 5 bases; J trimming: 1 base; junction bases outside the gene matches: 1.

This clonotype was seen many times. The chain links TRBV28 to TRBJ1-1; no definite D call. The CDR3 has 12 residues. V dropped 7 bases and J dropped 4 bases, with 10 bases sitting between them. Germline V gene sequence: CDR1 MDHEN, CDR2 SYDVKM. Written as DNA, the CDR3 is TGTGCCAGCACCACCGTAGGCACTGAAGCTTTCTTT. It codes for CASTTVGTEAFF.

The chain recombines TRBV9 with TRBJ2-1; D is uncertain. Germline loops: CDR1 SGDLS, CDR2 YYNGEE. Deletions cut 2 bases from V and 6 bases from J, with 15 bases between. This CDR3 spans 15 amino acids. The CDR3: CASSVSVPPSNEQFF. CDR3 coding DNA: TGTGCCAGCAGCGTTTCCGTTCCTCCTAGCAATGAGCAGTTCTTC.

The sample holds a few counts of this clonotype. The chain couples TRBV19 to TRBJ2-4, with 12 bases fitting TRBD2. The CDR3 is 15 amino acids. The germline gives CDR1 LNHDA, CDR2 SQIVND (reference sequence). The junction had 8 bases not matched to a gene; V was cut back by 6 bases and J by 8 bases. CDR3 in amino acids: CASRKGLAGRDIQYF. CDR3 nucleotides: TGTGCCAGTAGGAAAGGACTAGCGGGGAGGGACATTCAGTACTTC.

This clonotype was seen repeatedly, ten times or more. DNA for the CDR3: TGTGCCTGGGAGACTAGCGTATACAATGAGCAGTTCTTC. Its translation is CAWETSVYNEQFF. The chain links TRBV30 to TRBJ2-1; TRBD2 matches 8 bases. The CDR3 loop spans 13 amino acids. V was clipped by 5 bases and J by 4 bases; unmatched bases: 4. CDR1 and CDR2 (germline): GTSNPN, SVGIG (reference sequence). The full variable domain, with the rest looked up from reference TRBV30 and TRBJ2-1, is SQTIHQWPATLVQPVGSPLSLECTVEGTSNPNLYWYRQAAGRGLQLLFYSVGIGQISSEVPQNLSASRPQDRQFILSSKKLLLSDSGFYLCAWETSVYNEQFFGPGTRLTVL.

This clonotype has a handful of counts. The genes are TRBV5-4 and TRBJ2-3; D possibly corresponds to TRBD2 (6 bases). Trimming took 1 base from V and 0 from J, leaving 12 bases between them. The CDR3 runs 16 residues. Germline values: CDR1 SGHNT, CDR2 YYREEE (reference sequence). CDR3 region: CASSLYRGTSTDTQYF. CDR3 nucleotides: TGTGCCAGCAGCTTGTATCGGGGGACTAGCACAGATACGCAGTATTTT.

This clonotype was counted between two and nine times. The rearrangement uses TRBV24-1 and TRBJ2-7; 9 bases map to TRBD1. The ends lost 3 bases at V and 9 bases at J; junction bases unmatched: 11. Germline CDR1 and CDR2: KGHDR and SFDVKD. The CDR3 is 15 amino acids. CDR3 DNA sequence: TGTGCCACCAGTGATGCCGGGACAGGGACGATTGGGCAGTACTTC. Protein product: CATSDAGTGTIGQYF.

This clonotype was seen repeatedly, ten times or more. The gene calls are TRBV18 and TRBJ2-1, with a tentative D call TRBD1 (6 bases). CDR1 and CDR2 (germline): KGHSH, LQKENI. V was shortened by 0 bases and J by 8 bases, with 8 bases between the two germline ends. This CDR3 spans 13 amino acids. The CDR3 DNA reads TGTGCCAGCTCACCACCGAACAGGGATGAGCAGTTCTTC. Its translation is CASSPPNRDEQFF.

The gene calls are TRBV28 and TRBJ2-1, with D possibly being TRBD1 (5 bases). The CDR3 is 15 amino acids. V was cut by 8 bases and J by 6 bases, with 20 bases left in between. Germline values: CDR1 MDHEN, CDR2 SYDVKM. This CDR3 reads CASSPPVLQGNEQFF. The CDR3 DNA reads as TGTGCCAGCTCACCACCGGTCCTCCAGGGCAATGAGCAGTTCTTC.

This clonotype was counted ten times or more. The CDR3 DNA reads as TGTGCCAGCCAAGGAGGACTAGCGGGACCCTACGAGCAGTACTTC. It yields the protein CASQGGLAGPYEQYF. The chain carries TRBV6-1 and TRBJ2-7, with 12 bases aligning to TRBD2. Losses at the gene ends were 8 bases for V and 2 bases for J; bases not matched to a gene: 7. The germline CDR1 and CDR2 sequences are MNHNS and SASEGT. The CDR3 is made up of 15 amino acids.

The chain combines TRBV27 with TRBJ1-6, with D tentatively TRBD1 (6 bases). This CDR3 has 12 residues. The germline CDR1 and CDR2 sequences are MNHEY and SMNVEV (reference sequence). V was trimmed by 5 bases and J by 7 bases, leaving 6 bases between them. This CDR3 is CASSRGNSPLHF. The DNA of the CDR3 is TGTGCCAGCAGTAGGGGGAATTCACCCCTCCACTTT.

This rearrangement joins TRBV30 to TRBJ2-6; D call uncertain. V lost 2 bases and J lost 3, with 5 bases in between. Germline CDR1 reads GTSNPN; CDR2 reads SVGIG (reference sequence). There are 13 residues in the CDR3. CDR3 in DNA: TGTGCCTGGAGTCACGGTGGGGCCAACGTCCTGACTTTC. Translation gives CAWSHGGANVLTF.

V usage is TRBV14 and J usage is TRBJ2-5, with D tentatively TRBD2 (5 bases). CDR1 is SGHDN, CDR2 FVKESK, per germline. Trimming shortened V by 5 bases and J by 1 base, and 14 bases separated the two germline ends. The CDR3 is made up of 15 amino acids. The CDR3 DNA reads as TGTGCCAGCAGCACTCGTCTAGCACTCCAAGAGACCCAGTACTTC. Amino acid sequence: CASSTRLALQETQYF. The full variable domain, with the rest looked up from reference TRBV14 and TRBJ2-5, is EAGVTQFPSHSVIEKGQTVTLRCDPISGHDNLYWYRRVMGKEIKFLLHFVKESKQDESGMPNNRFLAERTGGTYSTLKVQPAELEDSGVYFCASSTRLALQETQYFGPGTRLLVL.

In its sample, this clonotype was seen a few times. The V call is TRBV28, the J call TRBJ1-1; 9 bases map to TRBD1. V lost 5 bases to trimming and J lost 4 bases; unmatched junction nucleotides: 17. The CDR3 consists of 18 residues. CDR1 and CDR2 from the germline V gene are MDHEN and SYDVKM. This chain's CDR3 is CASSRLTGGVWAGTEAFF. CDR3 in DNA: TGTGCCAGCAGTCGGTTAACAGGGGGCGTTTGGGCGGGCACTGAAGCTTTCTTT.

This clonotype came up a few times. The rearrangement uses TRBV30 and TRBJ2-1; D may be TRBD1 (6 bases). The CDR3 sequence is 15 residues long. Germline assignment: CDR1 GTSNPN and CDR2 SVGIG (reference sequence). V was clipped by 0 bases and J by 8 bases, with 17 bases between them. The CDR3 loop is CAWSVRGTWSHEQFF. DNA for the CDR3: TGTGCCTGGAGTGTCAGGGGCACCTGGTCGCATGAGCAGTTCTTC.

This clonotype appeared once. The rearrangement joins TRBV20-1 to TRBJ2-3; 9 positions match TRBD2. CDR3 size: 14 residues. J was trimmed by 7 bases and V by 6 bases; bases with no gene match: 11. Germline V gives CDR1 DFQATT, CDR2 SNEGSKA (reference sequence). The CDR3 DNA is TGCAGTGCAAAAACCGGGACTAGCATAAATACGCAGTATTTT. Its protein is CSAKTGTSINTQYF.

This clonotype was counted ten times or more. The chain couples TRBV7-3 to TRBJ2-5; 7 nucleotides align to TRBD2. V trimming: 4 bases; J trimming: 0 bases; junction bases outside the gene matches: 5. Germline V CDR1 and CDR2: SGHTA, FQGTGA. This CDR3 comprises 15 residues. CDR3 protein: CASSWRGGNQETQYF. CDR3 sequence (DNA): TGTGCCAGCAGCTGGCGGGGAGGGAACCAAGAGACCCAGTACTTC.

This clonotype was counted a single time. The V gene is TRBV6-2 or TRBV6-3, the J gene TRBJ2-1, with 12 positions matching TRBD2. V gave up 6 bases and J gave up 3 bases; unmatched junction bases: 3. The CDR3 contains 15 residues. CDR1 and CDR2 (germline): MNHEY, SVGEGT. In nucleotides, the CDR3 is TGTGCCAGCAGAGGACTAGCGGGATTCTACAATGAGCAGTTCTTC. It specifies CASRGLAGFYNEQFF.

This clonotype was detected many times. V gene TRBV5-6 combines with J gene TRBJ2-7; TRBD1 might be the D (5 bases). The V gene lost 7 bases and the J gene lost 6 bases, with 23 bases spanning the gap. Germline loops: CDR1 SGHDT, CDR2 YYEEEE. This CDR3 has 15 residues. CDR3 in amino acids: CASAISGALLREQYF. In DNA form, the CDR3 reads TGTGCCAGCGCTATAAGTGGGGCCCTCCTGCGCGAGCAGTACTTC.

This clonotype was seen a handful of times. J is TRBJ2-1 and V is TRBV20-1, with D tentatively TRBD2 (6 bases). The CDR3 consists of 14 residues. V lost 5 bases to trimming and J lost 5 bases, with 16 bases between them. Looked up from germline, CDR1 is DFQATT and CDR2 is SNEGSKA (reference sequence). CDR3 sequence: CSAGARDSHNEQFF. The CDR3 nucleotides read TGCAGTGCTGGAGCTCGGGACTCACACAATGAGCAGTTCTTC.

The rearrangement links TRBV27 to TRBJ1-1, with a tentative D call TRBD1 (5 bases). The CDR3 covers 15 residues. V gave up 4 bases and J gave up 6 bases, with 18 bases separating them. CDR1 MNHEY and CDR2 SMNVEV come from the germline V gene (reference sequence). This chain's CDR3 is CASSSPGGGKAEAFF. The CDR3 DNA is TGTGCCAGCAGTTCACCGGGGGGGGGAAAGGCTGAAGCTTTCTTT.

As for this clonotype: A much larger clone lies one base from this, so it may be a read error. The chain recombines TRBV20-1 with TRBJ2-7, with TRBD2 matching over 13 bases. Trimming at V came to 6 bases and at J to 7 bases, leaving 12 bases not matched to a gene. CDR3 length: 15 amino acids. Per germline, CDR1 DFQATT and CDR2 SNEGSKA (reference sequence). The CDR3 loop reads CSATRTSGRAVEQYF. The CDR3 bases are TGCAGTGCCACGCGCACTAGCGGGAGGGCCGTTGAGCAGTACTTC.